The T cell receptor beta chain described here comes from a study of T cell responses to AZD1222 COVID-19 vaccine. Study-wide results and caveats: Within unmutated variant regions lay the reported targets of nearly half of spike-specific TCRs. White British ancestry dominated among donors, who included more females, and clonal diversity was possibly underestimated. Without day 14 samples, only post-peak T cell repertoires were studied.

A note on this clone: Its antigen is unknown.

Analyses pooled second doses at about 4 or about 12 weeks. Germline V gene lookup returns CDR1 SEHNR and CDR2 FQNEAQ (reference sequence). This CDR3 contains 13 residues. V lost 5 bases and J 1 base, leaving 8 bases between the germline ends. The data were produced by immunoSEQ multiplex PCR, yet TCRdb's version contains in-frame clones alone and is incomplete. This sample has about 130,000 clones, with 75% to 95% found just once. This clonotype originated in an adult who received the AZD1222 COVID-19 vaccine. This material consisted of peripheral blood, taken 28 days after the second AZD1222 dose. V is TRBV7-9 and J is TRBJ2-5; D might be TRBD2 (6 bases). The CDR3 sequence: CASSLGGQETQYF. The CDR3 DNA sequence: TGTGCCAGCAGCCTGGGAGGCCAAGAGACCCAGTACTTC.